Each of the 2 T cell receptor beta chains below was sequenced from the same sample in a study of T-cell reconstitution after alpha-beta-depleted transplantation in children. Unique molecular identifiers were used in preparing the TCRbeta library. TCRdb re-called the PCR reads through MiXCR, storing one row per CDR3 protein. The sample has hundreds of thousands of distinct CDR3 sequences; roughly 26% are singletons. Sample: PBMCs, taken before TCRalphabeta/CD19-depleted stem cell transplant. All receptors come from a girl aged 2 to 10 with Fanconi anemia, due to receive a stem cell transplant.

The rearrangement links TRBV7-2 to TRBJ2-1; TRBD2 matches at 9 bases. The CDR3 covers 16 residues. Germline V gene sequence: CDR1 SGHTA, CDR2 FQGNSA. V lost 3 bases, J lost 3 bases, and 6 bases stayed unmatched. CDR3 bases: TGTGCCAGCAGCTTGATAGCGGGAGTGGGCTACAATGAGCAGTTCTTC. The encoded protein is CASSLIAGVGYNEQFF.

This clonotype was counted ten times or more. This rearrangement joins TRBV6-1 to TRBJ2-7; 7 bases align to TRBD2. CDR1 is MNHNS, CDR2 SASEGT, per germline. V lost 6 bases, J lost 1 base, and 15 bases stayed unmatched. The CDR3 sequence is 17 residues long. The CDR3 spells CASRSRLLAPPSYEQYF. The CDR3 nucleotides are TGTGCCAGCAGATCAAGGCTACTAGCGCCACCGTCCTACGAGCAGTACTTC.